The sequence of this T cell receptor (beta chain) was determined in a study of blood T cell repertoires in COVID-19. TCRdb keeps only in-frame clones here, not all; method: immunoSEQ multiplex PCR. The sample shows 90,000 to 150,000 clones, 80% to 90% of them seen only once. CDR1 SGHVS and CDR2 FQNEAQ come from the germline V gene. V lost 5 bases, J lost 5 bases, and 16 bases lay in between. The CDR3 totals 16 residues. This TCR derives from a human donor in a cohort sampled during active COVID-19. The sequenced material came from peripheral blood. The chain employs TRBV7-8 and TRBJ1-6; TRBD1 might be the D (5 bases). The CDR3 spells CASSPMMTVDNSPLHF. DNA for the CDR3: TGTGCCAGCAGCCCGATGATGACAGTGGATAATTCACCCCTCCACTTT.